This T cell receptor (beta chain) stems from a study of blood T cell repertoires in COVID-19. The wider study: Collection of acute and convalescent COVID-19 samples took place in the United States, Italy and Spain. Nucleic acid was either cDNA or gDNA, and it came from T cells, B-cell-depleted T cells, or PBMCs.

As originally analysed: Reference gene primer amplification gave nucleated cell count estimates. The table came from immunoSEQ multiplex PCR; TCRdb's copy has only in-frame clones and leaves some out. The D gene and trimming were derived from the DNA, and the V and J assignments and clone size from that table. The sample holds about 47,000 clones; around 84% are singletons and the top ten take around 1.5%. The CDR3 runs 15 residues. Germline lookup yields CDR1 MGHRA and CDR2 YSYEKL. V shed 0 bases and J shed 7 bases, with 13 bases lying between them. This receptor was taken from a man aged 50 to 60 with acute or convalescent COVID-19. The sample comprised peripheral blood. The gene calls are TRBV4-1 and TRBJ2-1; D remains ambiguous. CDR3 nucleotide sequence: TGCGCCAGCAGCCAAGATACCGGAACCAGGAATGAGCAGTTCTTC. It yields the protein CASSQDTGTRNEQFF.